The 22 T cell receptor beta chains in this list originate from one sample, sequenced in a study of blood T cell repertoires in COVID-19. Clones were sequenced by immunoSEQ multiplex PCR, and TCRdb holds only the in-frame ones, with some missing. This sample has about 110,000 clones, with roughly four fifths found just once. Sequencing input: peripheral blood. All receptors derive from a woman aged 55-70 years with acute or convalescent COVID-19.

The gene calls are TRBV29-1 and TRBJ2-2; D remains ambiguous. The germline CDR1 and CDR2 sequences are SQVTM and ANQGSEA. This CDR3 spans 12 amino acids. V was shortened by 3 bases and J by 7 bases, with 9 bases between the two germline ends. CDR3 in DNA: TGCAGCGTTGAGTTTGTAGTCGGGGAGCTGTTTTTT. This encodes CSVEFVVGELFF.

The chain carries TRBV7-9 and TRBJ2-5; 8 positions match TRBD2. The germline gives CDR1 SEHNR, CDR2 FQNEAQ (reference sequence). The trim removed 2 bases at V and 5 bases at J, leaving 10 bases unmatched. This CDR3 is built from 16 residues. Here the CDR3 reads CASSLKPGGVRETQYF. CDR3 DNA: TGTGCCAGCAGCTTAAAGCCGGGGGGGGTCCGGGAGACCCAGTACTTC. The entire variable domain, with the rest obtained from reference TRBV7-9 and TRBJ2-5, is as follows: DTGVSQNPRHKITKRGQNVTFRCDPISEHNRLYWYRQTLGQGPEFLTYFQNEAQLEKSRLLSDRFSAERPKGSFSTLEIQRTEQGDSAMYLCASSLKPGGVRETQYFGPGTRLLVL.

This chain connects TRBV6-5 to TRBJ1-6, with D tentatively TRBD1 (6 bases). This CDR3 is 15 amino acids long. Germline CDR1 is MNHEY and CDR2 is SVGAGI. V shed 5 bases and J shed 2 bases, with 10 bases lying between them. The CDR3 here is CASSNAGAYNSPLHF. The CDR3 DNA sequence: TGTGCCAGCAGTAACGCAGGGGCCTATAATTCACCCCTCCACTTT.

The rearrangement joins TRBV10-3 to TRBJ2-1; TRBD1 aligns across 9 bases. From germline, CDR1 is ENHRY and CDR2 SYGVKD. J lost 8 bases, V lost 7 bases, and 9 bases had no gene match. The CDR3 has 14 amino acids. The CDR3 coding sequence is TGTGCCATCATCCGGACAGGGGAGGGGCATGAGCAGTTCTTC. Translating gives CAIIRTGEGHEQFF.

The chain employs TRBV3-1 (or the pseudogene TRBV3-2) and TRBJ2-3; TRBD2 is a possible D gene (6 bases). Germline CDR1 is LGHDT and CDR2 is YNNKEL (reference sequence). Trimming took off 0 bases at V and 4 bases at J, with 14 bases between the two ends. There are 16 residues in the CDR3. The CDR3 region is CASSQEMGEVADTQYF. DNA of the CDR3: TGTGCCAGCAGCCAAGAGATGGGGGAGGTCGCAGATACGCAGTATTTT.

The chain couples TRBV5-4 to TRBJ2-1, with 7 bases matching TRBD2. CDR1 is SGHNT, CDR2 YYREEE, per germline (reference sequence). The CDR3 is 15 residues long. The J segment lost 6 bases and the V segment lost 1 base, leaving 7 bases of the junction unmatched. The CDR3 nucleotides read TGTGCCAGCAGCTTGTTCGGGGGGTGGCTCAATGAGCAGTTCTTC. Its protein is CASSLFGGWLNEQFF.

The rearrangement links TRBV5-6 to TRBJ1-6; possibly TRBD1 for D (5 bases). The CDR3 has 14 amino acids. Germline CDR1 SGHDT, CDR2 YYEEEE. The V end was cut by 1 base, the J end by 9 bases, with 11 bases between. CDR3 residues: CASSLSQATSPLHF. CDR3 sequence (DNA): TGTGCCAGCAGCTTGTCACAGGCCACTTCACCCCTCCACTTT.

The chain combines TRBV6-5 with TRBJ1-4, with a weak D call TRBD1 (6 bases). This CDR3 region has 14 residues. The germline gives CDR1 MNHEY, CDR2 SVGAGI. The V gene lost 6 bases and the J gene lost 6 bases, with 14 bases spanning the gap. CDR3 nucleotide sequence: TGTGCCAGCAGGTCCGGGGGGGCAGATGAAAAACTGTTTTTT. It encodes CASRSGGADEKLFF.

The V and J genes are TRBV12-3 or TRBV12-4 and TRBJ2-1; D gene uncertain. V lost 6 bases and J lost 6, with 12 bases in between. The CDR3 runs to 13 residues. Here the CDR3 DNA reads TGTGCCAGCAGCCCCCAGACTCTCAATGAGCAGTTCTTC. Protein sequence: CASSPQTLNEQFF.

The chain recombines TRBV20-1 with TRBJ1-1; D might be TRBD1 (5 bases). Trimming took 3 bases from V and 4 from J, leaving 21 bases between them. CDR1 is DFQATT, CDR2 SNEGSKA, per germline (reference sequence). The CDR3 has 16 residues. CDR3 loop: CSASPPPEGVFTEAFF. CDR3 DNA: TGCAGTGCTAGTCCGCCCCCTGAAGGGGTCTTCACTGAAGCTTTCTTT.

This chain uses TRBV28 with TRBJ1-6; 8 bases match TRBD1. The ends lost 11 bases at V and 9 bases at J; junction bases unmatched: 9. The V gene's germline CDR1 is MDHEN and CDR2 SYDVKM. The CDR3 length is 13 residues. Here the CDR3 DNA reads TGTGCCTGTAGACAGGGGCTGAGTTCACCCCTCCACTTT. Amino acids: CACRQGLSSPLHF.

The chain joins TRBV5-4 to TRBJ2-5; D perhaps matches TRBD1 (5 bases). This CDR3 is built from 14 residues. Trimming cost V 3 bases and J 5 bases, with 14 bases left between them. Per the germline V gene, CDR1 is SGHNT and CDR2 is YYREEE (reference sequence). CDR3 amino acids: CASSSAGRPETQYF. The DNA for the CDR3 is TGTGCCAGCAGCTCTGCAGGGCGCCCGGAGACCCAGTACTTC.

The chain employs TRBV13 and TRBJ1-1, with 7 bases identical to TRBD1. The CDR3 has 13 amino acids. From germline, CDR1 is PRHDT and CDR2 FYEKMQ (reference sequence). V was clipped by 5 bases and J by 7 bases; unmatched bases: 7. The CDR3 DNA reads TGTGCCAGCAGCGGGACAGCGCAGCTTGAAGCTTTCTTT. Amino acids: CASSGTAQLEAFF.

Comment on this clone: The same CDR3 is also encoded by other DNA sequences in this sample. This chain uses TRBV6-5 with TRBJ1-5; D remains unclear. Germline assignment: CDR1 MNHEY and CDR2 SVGAGI. The CDR3 covers 13 residues. The V gene lost 6 bases and the J gene lost 3 bases, with 9 bases spanning the gap. The CDR3 nucleotides read TGTGCCAGCAGGCAGGTGAACAATCAGCCCCAGCATTTT. It codes for CASRQVNNQPQHF.

The chain recombines TRBV15 with TRBJ2-7; 7 nucleotides match TRBD1. Germline V gene sequence: CDR1 LNHNV, CDR2 YYDKDF (reference sequence). V lost 3 bases to trimming and J lost 4 bases; unmatched junction nucleotides: 6. CDR3 length: 14 residues. CDR3 region: CATSSAGQVYEQYF. The CDR3 bases are TGTGCCACCAGCAGCGCTGGACAGGTTTACGAGCAGTACTTC. The variable domain in full, completed from reference TRBV15 and TRBJ2-7, reads DAMVIQNPRYQVTQFGKPVTLSCSQTLNHNVMYWYQQKSSQAPKLLFHYYDKDFNNEADTPDNFQSRRPNTSFCFLDIRSPGLGDTAMYLCATSSAGQVYEQYFGPGTRLTVT.

This rearrangement joins TRBV9 to TRBJ2-3, with TRBD2 as a possible D gene (7 bases). The V gene's germline CDR1 is SGDLS and CDR2 YYNGEE. With 4 bases removed from V and 3 bases from J, the gap between germline ends came to 18 bases. This CDR3 comprises 16 residues. Here the CDR3 reads CASSTDEGGATDTQYF. For the CDR3, the DNA is TGTGCCAGCAGCACCGACGAGGGGGGGGCGACAGATACGCAGTATTTT.

This chain joins TRBV4-2 and TRBJ1-4; D is undetermined. The CDR3 spans 16 residues. Trimming removed 0 bases at V and 1 base at J, with 9 bases between. Germline V gives CDR1 LGHNA, CDR2 YNFKEQ. DNA of the CDR3: TGTGCCAGCAGCCAAGATCTGGGAGGAACTAATGAAAAACTGTTTTTT. It yields the protein CASSQDLGGTNEKLFF.

V is TRBV5-1 and J is TRBJ1-2, with D possibly being TRBD1 (5 bases). The V gene's germline CDR1 is SGHRS and CDR2 YFSETQ. V dropped 5 bases and J dropped 1 base, with 9 bases sitting between them. There are 13 residues in the CDR3. The CDR3 region is CASSRGINYGYTF. CDR3 in DNA: TGCGCCAGCAGTCGGGGGATTAACTATGGCTACACCTTC.

The gene calls are TRBV28 and TRBJ1-1; D unresolved. This CDR3 is 17 amino acids long. The germline V and J ends were trimmed by 1 base and 0 bases, with 15 bases remaining between them. Germline V lookup: CDR1 MDHEN, CDR2 SYDVKM. The CDR3 nucleotides are TGTGCCAGCAGTTTATTTGAGACAACTTCCCTGAACACTGAAGCTTTCTTT. It yields the protein CASSLFETTSLNTEAFF.

The chain uses TRBV30 and TRBJ2-6, with 9 bases fitting TRBD1. J gave up 0 bases and V 2 bases, and 5 bases lay outside the gene matches. Germline V gives CDR1 GTSNPN, CDR2 SVGIG (reference sequence). This CDR3 spans 17 amino acids. The CDR3 DNA sequence: TGTGCCTGGAGTTCGGGACAGGGTGTCTCTGGGGCCAACGTCCTGACTTTC. Encoded protein: CAWSSGQGVSGANVLTF.

This clone turned up a few times. The rearrangement joins TRBV15 to TRBJ2-7, with 9 nucleotides matching TRBD2. The CDR3 consists of 16 residues. The germline gives CDR1 LNHNV, CDR2 YYDKDF (reference sequence). Unmatched junction bases numbered 12, after V lost 5 bases and J lost 4 bases. The CDR3 sequence: CATSLGGASGVYEQYF. Written as DNA, the CDR3 is TGTGCCACCAGCTTAGGCGGGGCTAGCGGGGTTTACGAGCAGTACTTC.

This rearrangement joins TRBV10-1 to TRBJ1-2; TRBD1 matches 7 bases. V was pared by 4 bases and J by 5 bases, with 10 bases of the junction left unmatched. Germline lookup yields CDR1 WNHNN and CDR2 SYGVQD (reference sequence). The CDR3 length is 15 residues. The DNA for the CDR3 is TGCGCCAGCAGTGTCAGAGGGGGCGCCGATTATGGCTACACCTTC. Encoded protein: CASSVRGGADYGYTF.